This T cell receptor beta chain was recorded in a study of response to subunit inactivated influenza vaccine. TCRdb used MiXCR to reprocess the RT-PCR reads, holding one entry per CDR3 protein. This table has hundreds of thousands of distinct CDR3 sequences, less than 30% appearing once. Germline CDR1 and CDR2: SEHNR and FQNEAQ (reference sequence). CDR3 length equals 15 residues. Trimming cost V 5 bases and J 7 bases; bases outside gene matches: 8. The receptor was derived from a man between 45 and 60 years old who received an inactivated influenza vaccine. The genes are TRBV7-9 and TRBJ2-1; TRBD2 matches 10 bases. Sample: CD4+ T cells sorted from PBMCs, taken 5 days after vaccination. Here the CDR3 reads CASSGRLAGFNEQFF. The CDR3 bases are TGTGCCAGCAGCGGCCGACTAGCGGGTTTTAATGAGCAGTTCTTC.